One sample yielded the 21 T cell receptor beta chains listed below, sequenced in a study of human T cells and chemical hapten exposure. Time point noted: patch test 1, 2 weeks after DPC sensitization. Indicated treatment: therapeutic diphenylcyclopropenone sensitization with weekly scalp DPC. RNA extraction used unfractionated whole blood as the source of total RNA. MiXCR, run by TCRdb on the RACE reads, gives a single entry per CDR3 protein. The table lists over 50,000 distinct CDR3 sequences, approximately 11% of them singletons, with around 2% in the top ten. This material consisted of whole blood, taken in connection with sensitization to the hapten diphenylcyclopropenone (DPC). These receptor sequences come from a woman aged 40 to 49 with alopecia areata. Some clones in this sample may be carry-over from other donors' samples.

This clonotype was observed a few times. V usage is TRBV7-6 and J usage is TRBJ2-3, with 13 bases that match TRBD2. The germline V gene encodes CDR1 SGHVS and CDR2 FNYEAQ. CDR3 length: 16 amino acids. The trim removed 5 bases at V and 4 bases at J, leaving 6 bases unmatched. As DNA, the CDR3 is TGTGCCAGCAGCCTTGGACTAGCGGGAGATCCAGATACGCAGTATTTT. Protein: CASSLGLAGDPDTQYF.

This chain links TRBV10-3 with TRBJ1-6; TRBD1 agrees at 11 bases. There are 16 residues in the CDR3. Trimming at V came to 6 bases and at J to 9 bases, leaving 10 bases not matched to a gene. The germline gives CDR1 ENHRY, CDR2 SYGVKD. The CDR3, as DNA: TGTGCCATCAGGCCCGGACAGGGGGCAAGTGTTTCACCCCTCCACTTT. This translates into CAIRPGQGASVSPLHF.

This clonotype was found a few times. This rearrangement joins TRBV11-3 to TRBJ2-1; D gene unclear. Trimming removed 5 bases at V and 4 bases at J, with 18 bases between. This CDR3 comprises 16 residues. CDR1 is SGHNT and CDR2 is YENEEA in the germline V gene. The CDR3 region is CASSQLTSTSYNEQFF. The DNA of the CDR3 is TGTGCCAGCAGCCAACTCACGTCTACGAGTTACAATGAGCAGTTCTTC.

This clonotype has ten or more counts. The J gene is TRBJ2-7, the V gene TRBV20-1; 11 nucleotides line up with TRBD2. After removal of 3 bases from V and 7 bases from J, the junction contained 5 bases not matched to a gene. Per the germline V gene, CDR1 is DFQATT and CDR2 is SNEGSKA (reference sequence). This CDR3 has 13 residues. The CDR3 coding sequence is TGCAGTGCTAGGACTAGCGGGATAGCGGAGCAGTACTTC. This encodes CSARTSGIAEQYF.

This clonotype was seen repeatedly, ten times or more. The V call is TRBV20-1, the J call TRBJ2-3, with D perhaps TRBD1 or TRBD2 (5 bases each). Germline V CDR1 and CDR2: DFQATT, SNEGSKA (reference sequence). Trimming cost V 1 base and J 8 bases, with 19 bases left between them. There are 15 residues in the CDR3. The CDR3 DNA reads as TGCAGTGCTAGAGCTCTAGATCGGGGCCGAGGTACGCAGTATTTT. Protein: CSARALDRGRGTQYF.

The J gene is TRBJ2-7, the V gene TRBV6-6, with no clear D. This CDR3 region has 14 residues. Germline CDR1 reads MNHNY; CDR2 reads SVGAGI (reference sequence). The germline V and J ends were trimmed by 5 bases and 2 bases, with 13 bases remaining between them. CDR3 nucleotide sequence: TGTGCCAGCAGTCCGGATTTATCCACCTACGAGCAGTACTTC. Protein product: CASSPDLSTYEQYF.

There are many counts of this clonotype. The chain couples TRBV6-2 or TRBV6-3 to TRBJ2-3; tentative D call: TRBD1 (5 bases). Looked up from germline, CDR1 is MNHEY and CDR2 is SVGEGT. V lost 2 bases, J lost 3 bases, and 18 bases lay in between. The CDR3 totals 17 residues. The CDR3 DNA sequence: TGTGCCAGCAGTTACCAGGGTTGGGCCATCGGGACAGATACGCAGTATTTT. Translated: CASSYQGWAIGTDTQYF.

This clonotype was seen many times. The chain employs TRBV7-9 and TRBJ2-7; 12 bases match TRBD2. Germline assignment: CDR1 SEHNR and CDR2 FQNEAQ (reference sequence). The CDR3 sequence is 18 residues long. V shed 5 bases and J 4 bases; nucleotides not matched to a gene: 15. CDR3 in DNA: TGTGCCAGCAGCCACCCGACTAGCGGGGGCTCCGGGAGGTACGAGCAGTACTTC. Its translation is CASSHPTSGGSGRYEQYF. Full variable domain (remainder filled in from reference TRBV7-9 and TRBJ2-7): DTGVSQNPRHKITKRGQNVTFRCDPISEHNRLYWYRQTLGQGPEFLTYFQNEAQLEKSRLLSDRFSAERPKGSFSTLEIQRTEQGDSAMYLCASSHPTSGGSGRYEQYFGPGTRLTVT.

The chain employs TRBV28 and TRBJ1-5; TRBD1 is a possible D gene (5 bases). Germline CDR1 MDHEN, CDR2 SYDVKM. Trimming took 3 bases from V and 3 from J, leaving 6 bases between them. The CDR3 is 13 amino acids. The CDR3 nucleotides are TGTGCCAGCAGTTTCAGGGACAATCAGCCCCAGCATTTT. It encodes CASSFRDNQPQHF.

The V call is TRBV28, the J call TRBJ2-3, with D possibly being TRBD1 (5 bases). In germline, CDR1 is MDHEN, CDR2 SYDVKM. There are 13 residues in the CDR3. The germline V and J ends were trimmed by 5 bases and 4 bases, with 10 bases remaining between them. CDR3 coding DNA: TGTGCCAGCAGTACCCCAGGGTCAGATACGCAGTATTTT. It is translated as CASSTPGSDTQYF. Combining the CDR3 with reference TRBV28 and TRBJ2-3 gives the whole variable domain DVKVTQSSRYLVKRTGEKVFLECVQDMDHENMFWYRQDPGLGLRLIYFSYDVKMKEKGDIPEGYSVSREKKERFSLILESASTNQTSMYLCASSTPGSDTQYFGPGTRLTVL.

CDR3 nucleotides: TGCGCCAGCAGCCACCAGGGGACCTACGAGCAGTACTTC. This sequence encodes CASSHQGTYEQYF. This rearrangement joins TRBV4-1 to TRBJ2-7, with D perhaps TRBD1 (6 bases). With 3 bases removed from V and 2 bases from J, the gap between germline ends came to 8 bases. CDR1 and CDR2 from the germline V gene are MGHRA and YSYEKL. The CDR3 is made up of 13 amino acids.

This clonotype was seen a handful of times. V is TRBV21-1 and J is TRBJ1-1. TRBV21-1 is assigned pseudogene status. The CDR3 contains 14 residues. The CDR3 sequence is CASSQAHPNTEAFF. CDR3 nucleotides: TGTGCCAGCAGCCAGGCACACCCGAACACTGAAGCTTTCTTT.

This clonotype was observed a few times. The chain is built from TRBV20-1 and TRBJ2-7, with a weak D call TRBD2 (6 bases). Trimming took off 3 bases at V and 3 bases at J, with 9 bases between the two ends. The CDR3 length is 12 residues. From germline, CDR1 is DFQATT and CDR2 SNEGSKA (reference sequence). The DNA for the CDR3 is TGCAGTGCTAGGGGCGGGGTCTACGAGCAGTACTTC. It yields the protein CSARGGVYEQYF.

The V gene is TRBV28, the J gene TRBJ2-7, with unresolved D. The length of the CDR3 is 10 residues. Germline V gene lookup returns CDR1 MDHEN and CDR2 SYDVKM. The V end was cut by 4 bases, the J end by 5 bases, with 3 bases between. The CDR3 sequence is CASSWNEQYF. The CDR3, as DNA: TGTGCCAGCAGTTGGAACGAGCAGTACTTC. The full variable domain, with the rest looked up from reference TRBV28 and TRBJ2-7, is DVKVTQSSRYLVKRTGEKVFLECVQDMDHENMFWYRQDPGLGLRLIYFSYDVKMKEKGDIPEGYSVSREKKERFSLILESASTNQTSMYLCASSWNEQYFGPGTRLTVT.

The sample holds many counts of this clonotype. The V gene is TRBV28, the J gene TRBJ1-3; no firm D call. The length of the CDR3 is 13 residues. The V end was cut by 6 bases, the J end by 0 bases, with 6 bases between. Germline-derived CDR1 and CDR2 are MDHEN and SYDVKM. This chain's CDR3 is CASRKGSGNTIYF. As DNA, the CDR3 is TGTGCCAGCAGGAAGGGCTCTGGAAACACCATATATTTT.

Only a few counts were recorded for this clonotype. The J gene is TRBJ2-7, the V gene TRBV18; 9 positions match TRBD1. V lost 6 bases and J lost 0; bases outside the gene matches: 9. This CDR3 has 16 amino acids. The germline CDR1 and CDR2 sequences are KGHSH and LQKENI. Written as DNA, the CDR3 is TGTGCCAGCTCCCGGGCTACAGGGGGCAACTCCTACGAGCAGTACTTC. Translated: CASSRATGGNSYEQYF.

This clonotype was counted only a few times. The rearrangement joins TRBV10-3 to TRBJ2-1, with D tentatively TRBD1 (6 bases). The CDR3 is 15 residues long. V was cut by 8 bases and J by 5 bases, with 19 bases left in between. In germline, CDR1 is ENHRY, CDR2 SYGVKD. CDR3 region: CAIAGGAPPHNEQFF. The DNA of the CDR3 is TGTGCCATCGCTGGGGGCGCGCCCCCCCACAATGAGCAGTTCTTC.

This chain joins TRBV5-5 and TRBJ1-5, with a weak D call TRBD1 (6 bases). This CDR3 comprises 17 residues. Per the germline V gene, CDR1 is SGHKS and CDR2 is YYEKEE (reference sequence). V lost 4 bases and J 2 bases, leaving 19 bases between the germline ends. The CDR3 protein is CASSLEVHRVGNQPQHF. As DNA, the CDR3 is TGTGCCAGCAGCCTGGAGGTACACAGGGTGGGCAATCAGCCCCAGCATTTT.

This clonotype has more than one count but fewer than ten. The rearrangement joins TRBV29-1 to TRBJ2-1; 13 nucleotides line up with TRBD2. The V and J ends lost 1 base and 4 bases, in that order; junction bases with no gene match: 1. Germline values: CDR1 SQVTM, CDR2 ANQGSEA. This CDR3 is 15 amino acids long. In DNA, the CDR3 is TGCAGCGTTGAAGGGACTAGCGGGAGTTACAATGAGCAGTTCTTC. Translating it yields CSVEGTSGSYNEQFF.

This clonotype was detected only a few times. This chain uses TRBV10-1 with TRBJ2-3; 9 positions agree with TRBD2. The CDR3 runs 15 residues. Germline V lookup: CDR1 WNHNN, CDR2 SYGVQD (reference sequence). The J segment lost 4 bases and the V segment lost 3 bases, leaving 5 bases of the junction unmatched. In DNA form, the CDR3 reads TGCGCCAGCAGTGAAGGCGCGGGAGGGGCAGATACGCAGTATTTT. Residues: CASSEGAGGADTQYF.

This clonotype was counted only a few times. CDR3 sequence: CASIKRGVNEQFF. The CDR3 bases are TGTGCCAGCATCAAAAGGGGGGTAAATGAGCAGTTCTTC. The genes are TRBV3-1 and TRBJ2-1; D may correspond to TRBD1 or TRBD2 (6 bases each). From germline, CDR1 is LGHDT and CDR2 YNNKEL (reference sequence). The CDR3 totals 13 residues. With 7 bases removed from V and 7 bases from J, the gap between germline ends came to 14 bases.